The 5 T cell receptor beta chains listed next were all sequenced from one sample in a study of shared clonotypes between healthy human individuals. The naive CD8 fraction comprised CD45RO-negative cells positively selected for CCR7 and excluded terminally differentiated effector memory CD45RA+ cells. Assay used: immunoSEQ multiplex PCR; TCRdb lists only in-frame clones, some missing. The sample has millions of clones; about 93% are singletons. The sequencing input was naive CD8+ T cells from PBMCs. Receptor source: a man aged 18 to 30 in good health. Some clones in this sample may be carry-over from other donors' samples.

The chain couples TRBV2 to TRBJ1-1; D is uncertain. This CDR3 has 12 residues. The V end was cut by 2 bases, the J end by 4 bases, with 5 bases between. Per the germline V gene, CDR1 is SNHLY and CDR2 is FYNNEI. The CDR3 is CASSEWVTEAFF. CDR3 bases: TGTGCCAGCAGTGAATGGGTCACTGAAGCTTTCTTT.

This sequence joins TRBV30 and TRBJ2-5; D is unclear. The tail of the sequence fits TRBJ2-7 better, so the J call may be wrong. The V gene's germline CDR1 is GTSNPN and CDR2 SVGIG (reference sequence). The CDR3 sequence is 13 residues long. The CDR3 DNA reads as TGTGCCTGGAGCGTTATTGGGGAAGGCGAGCAGTACTTC. Its protein product is CAWSVIGEGEQYF.

The sample holds one count of this clone. The chain uses TRBV9 and TRBJ2-3, with D unresolved. Between the trimmed V and J ends, which lost 0 bases and 1 base, there was a span of 9 bases. The germline V gene has CDR1 SGDLS and CDR2 YYNGEE. The CDR3 length is 15 residues. The CDR3 coding sequence is TGTGCCAGCAGCGTAGTCGAACAGCGCACAGATACGCAGTATTTT. Translation gives CASSVVEQRTDTQYF.

The chain has TRBV14 and TRBJ1-2; 7 bases map to TRBD1. The CDR3 consists of 13 residues. Germline V gene lookup returns CDR1 SGHDN and CDR2 FVKESK. The junction had 2 bases not matched to a gene; V was cut back by 2 bases and J by 5 bases. The CDR3 loop reads CASSQYRGYGYTF. In DNA, the CDR3 is TGTGCCAGCAGCCAATACAGGGGATATGGCTACACCTTC.

The rearrangement joins TRBV4-1 to TRBJ2-7, with TRBD2 matching over 9 bases. The V and J ends lost 3 bases and 3 bases, in that order; junction bases with no gene match: 12. The CDR3 contains 17 residues. CDR1 MGHRA and CDR2 YSYEKL come from the germline V gene. The CDR3 loop is CASSQDAGPSGVYEQYF. In DNA, the CDR3 is TGCGCCAGCAGCCAGGATGCAGGGCCTAGCGGGGTCTACGAGCAGTACTTC.